This is a list of T cell receptor beta chains from one sample in a study of cytomegalovirus exposure and HLA in healthy donors. Libraries were prepared by immunoSEQ multiplex PCR; TCRdb keeps only in-frame clonotypes and omits some of them. The specimen's table records about 160,000 clones. Source material: PBMCs. Receptors were obtained from a woman between 45 and 60 years old in good health and CMV-seronegative. CDR3s include the opening cysteine and the closing phenylalanine or tryptophan. A D gene is named only where the DNA matches it firmly.

D: TRBD1
J: TRBJ2-7
length: 14
V: TRBV9
DNA: TGTGCCAGCAGCACCGGACAGGGGCTAAGGGAGCAGTACTTC
CDR3: CASSTGQGLREQYF

D: TRBD1
J: TRBJ2-1
length: 15
V: TRBV7-9
DNA: TGTGCCAGCAGCAGAGGACAGGGGCGCTACAATGAGCAGTTCTTC
CDR3: CASSRGQGRYNEQFF

D: -
J: TRBJ2-5
length: 14
V: TRBV9
DNA: TGTGCCAGCAGCGTAGGGGTCGCGGGAGAGACCCAGTACTTC
CDR3: CASSVGVAGETQYF

D: -
J: TRBJ2-3
length: 13
V: TRBV4-3
DNA: TGCGCCAGCAGCCCCCGGGTGAGGGATACGCAGTATTTT
CDR3: CASSPRVRDTQYF

D: -
J: TRBJ2-3
length: 11
V: TRBV29-1
DNA: TGCAGCTTTGACCCAGCAGATACGCAGTATTTT
CDR3: CSFDPADTQYF

D: TRBD1
J: TRBJ1-2
length: 14
V: TRBV5-6
DNA: TGTGCCAGCAGCCCGGGACAGGGATTCTATGGCTACACCTTC
CDR3: CASSPGQGFYGYTF

D: -
J: TRBJ2-7
length: 13
V: TRBV5-6
DNA: TGTGCCAGCAGCCTCCGACCCGAGGGCGAGCAGTACTTC
CDR3: CASSLRPEGEQYF

D: TRBD2
J: TRBJ2-3
length: 16
V: TRBV5-1
DNA: TGCGCCAGCAGCTTGGTTAGCGGGGGGGCCTTAGATACGCAGTATTTT
CDR3: CASSLVSGGALDTQYF

D: TRBD2
J: TRBJ2-7
length: 14
V: TRBV2
DNA: TGTGCCAGCAGGCCGGGACTAGCAACCCACGAGCAGTACTTC
CDR3: CASRPGLATHEQYF

D: -
J: TRBJ2-7
length: 15
V: TRBV2
DNA: TGTGCCAGCAGTGAACCGGGATCCTACCATCCCGAGCAGTACTTC
CDR3: CASSEPGSYHPEQYF

D: -
J: TRBJ2-1
length: 14
V: TRBV27
DNA: TGTGCCAGCAGTTTTGCTACGACCTACAATGAGCAGTTCTTC
CDR3: CASSFATTYNEQFF

D: -
J: TRBJ2-7
length: 12
V: TRBV27
DNA: TGTGCCAGCAGTTTATCAAGAGGGGAGCAGTACTTC
CDR3: CASSLSRGEQYF

D: -
J: TRBJ1-2
length: 11
V: TRBV19
DNA: TGTGCCAGTAGTACCTTCTATGGCTACACCTTC
CDR3: CASSTFYGYTF

D: -
J: TRBJ1-1
length: 16
V: TRBV4-3
DNA: TGCGCCAGCAGCCAAGATTTTCGGAGAATCGAGACTGAAGCTTTCTTT
CDR3: CASSQDFRRIETEAFF

D: -
J: TRBJ1-1
length: 14
V: TRBV6-6
DNA: TGTGCCAGCAGTTACAGACAGGTGAACACTGAAGCTTTCTTT
CDR3: CASSYRQVNTEAFF

D: -
J: TRBJ2-7
length: 16
V: TRBV27
DNA: TGTGCCAGCAGTTTATCGGGCCCCCTGGACTACTACGAGCAGTACTTC
CDR3: CASSLSGPLDYYEQYF

D: -
J: TRBJ2-1
length: 13
V: TRBV6-5
DNA: TGTGCCAGCAGACTAATAGGGGGAGATGAGCAGTTCTTC
CDR3: CASRLIGGDEQFF

D: TRBD1
J: TRBJ1-2
length: 14
V: TRBV5-4
DNA: TGTGCCAGCAGCCCCCAGGGGGCTAACTATGGCTACACCTTC
CDR3: CASSPQGANYGYTF

D: TRBD1
J: TRBJ1-4
length: 14
V: TRBV7-9
DNA: TGTGCCAGCAGCAGAGACAGGGGGCGTGAAAAACTGTTTTTT
CDR3: CASSRDRGREKLFF

D: -
J: TRBJ1-4
length: 13
V: TRBV28
DNA: TGTGCCATCTGGGGGAGGGAGATGGGGAAACTGTTTTTT
CDR3: CAIWGREMGKLFF

D: -
J: TRBJ2-5
length: 12
V: TRBV12-5
DNA: TGTGCTAGTGGTTCCTCCTCAGAGACCCAGTACTTC
CDR3: CASGSSSETQYF

D: TRBD1
J: TRBJ2-5
length: 12
V: TRBV5-8
DNA: TGTGCCAGCAGCCCGACAGGGGGGTTACGAAACTTC
CDR3: CASSPTGGLRNF

D: TRBD1
J: TRBJ1-5
length: 14
V: TRBV5-1
DNA: TGCGCCAGCAGCCCCGACAGGGTCGATCAGCCCCAGCATTTT
CDR3: CASSPDRVDQPQHF

D: -
J: TRBJ1-4
length: 15
V: TRBV4-3
DNA: TGCGCCAGCAGCCGAGAGTACAGGAGTGTGGAAAAACTGTTTTTT
CDR3: CASSREYRSVEKLFF

D: -
J: TRBJ2-2
length: 10
V: TRBV6-6
DNA: TGTGCCAGCAGTTTAGGGGAGCTGTTTTTT
CDR3: CASSLGELFF

D: TRBD1
J: TRBJ1-5
length: 15
V: TRBV7-8
DNA: TGTGCCAGCAGCTTAACAGGGGATAGCAATCAGCCCCAGCATTTT
CDR3: CASSLTGDSNQPQHF

D: -
J: TRBJ1-5
length: 16
V: TRBV4-2
DNA: TGTGCCAGCAGCCAAGGAACAGGGCCTAGCAATCAGCCCCAGCATTTT
CDR3: CASSQGTGPSNQPQHF

D: TRBD2
J: TRBJ2-1
length: 16
V: TRBV4-1
DNA: TGCGCCAGCAGCCAAGATCGACTAGCGGGAGGGCCAGAGCAGTTCTTC
CDR3: CASSQDRLAGGPEQFF

D: TRBD1
J: TRBJ2-7
length: 15
V: TRBV6-6
DNA: TGTGCCAGCAGTATCAGACAGGGGGGTTCCTACGAGCAGTACTTC
CDR3: CASSIRQGGSYEQYF

D: -
J: TRBJ2-2
length: 11
V: TRBV28
DNA: TGTGCCAGCAGCCTCCCCGGGGAGCTGTTTTTT
CDR3: CASSLPGELFF

D: TRBD1
J: TRBJ2-7
length: 15
V: TRBV4-2
DNA: TGTGCCAGCAGCCAAGGAGACAGGGGAAGGGAGGAGCAGTACTTC
CDR3: CASSQGDRGREEQYF

D: -
J: TRBJ2-7
length: 13
V: TRBV5-1
DNA: TGCGCCAGCAGCTGGGGGGGCCTCTACGAGCAGTACTTC
CDR3: CASSWGGLYEQYF

D: -
J: TRBJ2-7
length: 11
V: TRBV5-6
DNA: TGTGCCAGCAGCGCGGGATACGAGCAGTACTTC
CDR3: CASSAGYEQYF

D: -
J: TRBJ2-7
length: 15
V: TRBV4-2
DNA: TGTGCCAGCAGCCAAGAAGGTAGCCTCTCCTACGAGCAGTACTTC
CDR3: CASSQEGSLSYEQYF

D: -
J: TRBJ1-5
length: 13
V: TRBV28
DNA: TGTGCCAGCCGTGCAGGGTTCAATCAGCCCCAGCATTTT
CDR3: CASRAGFNQPQHF

D: TRBD2
J: TRBJ2-3
length: 16
V: TRBV5-8
DNA: TGTGCCAGCAGCCGAGGACTAGCGGGGGGCACAGATACGCAGTATTTT
CDR3: CASSRGLAGGTDTQYF

D: -
J: TRBJ2-5
length: 10
V: TRBV20-1
DNA: TGCAGCTATGGGCTGGAGACCCAGTACTTC
CDR3: CSYGLETQYF

D: -
J: TRBJ1-2
length: 19
V: TRBV5-1
DNA: TGCGCCAGCAGCTCCGGGTCAACCTTCCCATTCGTCGCTAACTATGGCTACACCTTC
CDR3: CASSSGSTFPFVANYGYTF

D: TRBD1
J: TRBJ1-4
length: 16
V: TRBV28
DNA: TGTGCCAGCAGCCCTTCCTGGACAGGGAGATCTGAAAAACTGTTTTTT
CDR3: CASSPSWTGRSEKLFF

D: -
J: TRBJ2-2
length: 16
V: TRBV2
DNA: TGTGCCAGCAGTGAAAGACACCTTGCGAACACCGGGGAGCTGTTTTTT
CDR3: CASSERHLANTGELFF

D: TRBD2
J: TRBJ2-1
length: 14
V: TRBV2
DNA: TGTGCCAGCAGGGGGGGAGGGGTATACAATGAGCAGTTCTTC
CDR3: CASRGGGVYNEQFF

D: TRBD2
J: TRBJ2-3
length: 15
V: TRBV7-8
DNA: TGTGCCAGCAGCTTAGAGCGGGGGCCCACAGATACGCAGTATTTT
CDR3: CASSLERGPTDTQYF

D: TRBD1
J: TRBJ2-3
length: 11
V: TRBV20-1
DNA: TGCAGTGCTCCCACGACAGGGACGCAGTATTTT
CDR3: CSAPTTGTQYF

D: -
J: TRBJ1-6
length: 13
V: TRBV9
DNA: TGTGCCAGCAGCGTAGGAGTTAATTCACCCCTCCACTTT
CDR3: CASSVGVNSPLHF

D: TRBD1
J: TRBJ2-4
length: 16
V: TRBV7-2
DNA: TGTGCCAGCAGCTTTAGACAGGGTGAAGCCAAAAACATTCAGTACTTC
CDR3: CASSFRQGEAKNIQYF

D: -
J: TRBJ2-2
length: 16
V: TRBV6-1
DNA: TGTGCCAGCAGTGATCTGGCGGGACGGAACACCGGGGAGCTGTTTTTT
CDR3: CASSDLAGRNTGELFF

D: -
J: TRBJ2-3
length: 15
V: TRBV29-1
DNA: TGCAGCGTTGAAGAGACAGGTTCGAGGACAGATACGCAGTATTTT
CDR3: CSVEETGSRTDTQYF

D: -
J: TRBJ2-7
length: 16
V: TRBV5-7
DNA: TGTGCCAGCAGCCAAGGAACAGTACCTCTCTCCTACGAGCAGTACTTC
CDR3: CASSQGTVPLSYEQYF

D: -
J: TRBJ2-2
length: 13
V: TRBV4-1
DNA: TGCGCCAGCAGCCGAACAGGGCCCGGGGAGCTGTTTTTT
CDR3: CASSRTGPGELFF

D: TRBD1
J: TRBJ1-1
length: 14
V: TRBV4-1
DNA: TGCGCCAGCAGCCACGGACAGGGGAGCACTGAAGCTTTCTTT
CDR3: CASSHGQGSTEAFF

D: -
J: TRBJ2-2
length: 16
V: TRBV9
DNA: TGTGCCAGCAGCGGAGGACAGAGCCGGAACACCGGGGAGCTGTTTTTT
CDR3: CASSGGQSRNTGELFF

D: -
J: TRBJ2-3
length: 11
V: TRBV9
DNA: TGTGCCAGCAGCGTAGCGGATACGCAGTATTTT
CDR3: CASSVADTQYF

D: -
J: TRBJ2-7
length: 13
V: TRBV10-3
DNA: TGTGCCATCAGAGGGAGTACGGGCTACGAGCAGTACTTC
CDR3: CAIRGSTGYEQYF

D: -
J: TRBJ1-1
length: 16
V: TRBV5-1
DNA: TGCGCCAGCAGCTTGGGGGGTGGGGGAGGTCGCACTGAAGCTTTCTTT
CDR3: CASSLGGGGGRTEAFF

D: TRBD1
J: TRBJ1-1
length: 15
V: TRBV30
DNA: TGTGCCTGGAGTTCCTACAGGGGGCGGGTAACTGAAGCTTTCTTT
CDR3: CAWSSYRGRVTEAFF

D: -
J: TRBJ2-5
length: 14
V: TRBV4-3
DNA: TGCGCCAGCAGCCAAGAGGCTAGCGAGGAGACCCAGTACTTC
CDR3: CASSQEASEETQYF

D: -
J: TRBJ2-5
length: 11
V: TRBV27
DNA: TGTGCCACGACGGTCGGGGAGACCCAGTACTTC
CDR3: CATTVGETQYF

D: TRBD1
J: TRBJ1-5
length: 15
V: TRBV30
DNA: TGTGCCTGGAGTACTACCGGGACAGTCAATCAGCCCCAGCATTTT
CDR3: CAWSTTGTVNQPQHF

D: TRBD1
J: TRBJ1-6
length: 12
V: TRBV4-2
DNA: TGTGCCAGCAGCCAAGATCGGACAGGCCTCCACTTT
CDR3: CASSQDRTGLHF